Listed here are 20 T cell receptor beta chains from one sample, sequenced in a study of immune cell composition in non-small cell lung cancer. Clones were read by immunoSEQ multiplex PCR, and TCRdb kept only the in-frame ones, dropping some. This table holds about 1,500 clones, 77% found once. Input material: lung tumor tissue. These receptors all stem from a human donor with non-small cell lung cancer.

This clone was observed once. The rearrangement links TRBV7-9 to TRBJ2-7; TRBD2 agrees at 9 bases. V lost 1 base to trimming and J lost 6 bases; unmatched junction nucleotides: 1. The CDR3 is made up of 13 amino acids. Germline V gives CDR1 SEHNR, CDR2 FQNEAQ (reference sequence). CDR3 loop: CASSLELAGEQYF. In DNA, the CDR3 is TGTGCCAGCAGCTTAGAACTAGCGGGCGAGCAGTACTTC.

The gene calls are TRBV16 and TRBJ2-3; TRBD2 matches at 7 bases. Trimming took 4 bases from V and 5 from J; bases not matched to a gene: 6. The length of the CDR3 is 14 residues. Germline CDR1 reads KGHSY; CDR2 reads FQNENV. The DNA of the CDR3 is TGTGCCAGCAGCCCCAGCGGGGAGGGAGATACGCAGTATTTT. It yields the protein CASSPSGEGDTQYF.

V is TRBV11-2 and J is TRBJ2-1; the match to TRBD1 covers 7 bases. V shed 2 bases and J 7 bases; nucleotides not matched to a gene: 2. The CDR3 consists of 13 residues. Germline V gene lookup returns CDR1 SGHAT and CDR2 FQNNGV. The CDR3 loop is CASSLLQGNEQFF. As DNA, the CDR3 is TGTGCCAGCAGCTTATTACAGGGGAATGAGCAGTTCTTC.

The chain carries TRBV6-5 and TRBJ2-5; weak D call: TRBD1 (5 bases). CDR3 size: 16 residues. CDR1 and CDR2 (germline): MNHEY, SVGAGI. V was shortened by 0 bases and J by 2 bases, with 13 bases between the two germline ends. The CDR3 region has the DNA TGTGCCAGCAGTTACTCGTTTACAGGCGGTCAAGAGACCCAGTACTTC. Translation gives CASSYSFTGGQETQYF.

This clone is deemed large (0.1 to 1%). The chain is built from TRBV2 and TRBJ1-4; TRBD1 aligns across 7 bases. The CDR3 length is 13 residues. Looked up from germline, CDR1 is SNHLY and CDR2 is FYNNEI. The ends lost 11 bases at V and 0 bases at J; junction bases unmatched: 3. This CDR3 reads CAGQVTTNEKLFF. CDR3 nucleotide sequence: TGTGCCGGACAGGTTACAACTAATGAAAAACTGTTTTTT.

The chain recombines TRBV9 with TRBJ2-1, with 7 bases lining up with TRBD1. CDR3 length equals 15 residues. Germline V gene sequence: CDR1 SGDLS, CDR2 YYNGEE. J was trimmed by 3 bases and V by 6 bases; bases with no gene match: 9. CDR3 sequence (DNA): TGTGCCAGCACCCCAACAGGGGAACTCTACAATGAGCAGTTCTTC. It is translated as CASTPTGELYNEQFF. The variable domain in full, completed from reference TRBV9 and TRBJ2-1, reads DSGVTQTPKHLITATGQRVTLRCSPRSGDLSVYWYQQSLDQGLQFLIQYYNGEERAKGNILERFSAQQFPDLHSELNLSSLELGDSALYFCASTPTGELYNEQFFGPGTRLTVL.

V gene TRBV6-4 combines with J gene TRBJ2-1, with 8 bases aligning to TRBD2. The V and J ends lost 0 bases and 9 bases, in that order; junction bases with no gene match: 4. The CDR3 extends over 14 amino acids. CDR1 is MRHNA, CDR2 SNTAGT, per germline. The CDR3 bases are TGTGCCAGCAGTGACTCGGCGGGGGGTGGTGAGCAGTTCTTC. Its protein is CASSDSAGGGEQFF.

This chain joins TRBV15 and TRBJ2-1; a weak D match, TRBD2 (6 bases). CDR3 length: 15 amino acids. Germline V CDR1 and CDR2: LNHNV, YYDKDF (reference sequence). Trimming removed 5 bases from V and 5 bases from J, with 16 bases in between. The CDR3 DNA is TGTGCCACCAGCGGAGGGGTAGGGGCCAACAATGAGCAGTTCTTC. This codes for CATSGGVGANNEQFF.

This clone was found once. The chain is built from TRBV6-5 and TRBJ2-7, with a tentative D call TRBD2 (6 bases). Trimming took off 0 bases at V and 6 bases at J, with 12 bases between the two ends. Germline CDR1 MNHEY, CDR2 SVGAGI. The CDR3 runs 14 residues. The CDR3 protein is CASSYSPGAVEQYF. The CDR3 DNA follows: TGTGCCAGCAGTTACTCTCCGGGAGCTGTCGAGCAGTACTTC.

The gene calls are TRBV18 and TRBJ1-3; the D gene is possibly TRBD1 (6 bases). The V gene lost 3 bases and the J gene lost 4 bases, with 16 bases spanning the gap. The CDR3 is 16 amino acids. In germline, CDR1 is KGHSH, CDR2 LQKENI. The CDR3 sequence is CASSPTRQAGGNTIYF. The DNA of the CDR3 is TGTGCCAGCTCACCTACCCGACAGGCCGGGGGAAACACCATATATTTT.

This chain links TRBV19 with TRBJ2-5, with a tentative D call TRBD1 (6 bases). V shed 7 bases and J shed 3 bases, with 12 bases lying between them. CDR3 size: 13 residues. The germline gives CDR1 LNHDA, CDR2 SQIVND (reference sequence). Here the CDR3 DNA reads TGTGCCAGTACCTCGGGGACAAAAGAGACCCAGTACTTC. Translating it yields CASTSGTKETQYF.

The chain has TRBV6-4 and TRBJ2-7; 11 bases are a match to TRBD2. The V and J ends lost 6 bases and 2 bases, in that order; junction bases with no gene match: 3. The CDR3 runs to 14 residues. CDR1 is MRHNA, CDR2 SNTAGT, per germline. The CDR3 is CASRKTSGTYEQYF. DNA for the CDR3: TGTGCCAGCAGGAAGACTAGCGGGACCTACGAGCAGTACTTC.

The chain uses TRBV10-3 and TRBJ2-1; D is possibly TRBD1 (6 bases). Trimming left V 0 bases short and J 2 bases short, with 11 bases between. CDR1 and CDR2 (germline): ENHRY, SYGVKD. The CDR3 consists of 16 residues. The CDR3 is CAISESGQFPYNEQFF. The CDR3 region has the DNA TGTGCCATCAGTGAGTCGGGACAATTTCCCTACAATGAGCAGTTCTTC.

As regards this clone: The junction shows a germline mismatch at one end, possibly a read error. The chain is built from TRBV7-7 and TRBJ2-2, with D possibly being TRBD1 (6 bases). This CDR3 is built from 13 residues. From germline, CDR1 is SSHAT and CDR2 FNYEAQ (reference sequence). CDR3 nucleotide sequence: TGTGCTAGCAGCTCACAGGGAGCCGGGGAGCTGTTTTTT. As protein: CASSSQGAGELFF.

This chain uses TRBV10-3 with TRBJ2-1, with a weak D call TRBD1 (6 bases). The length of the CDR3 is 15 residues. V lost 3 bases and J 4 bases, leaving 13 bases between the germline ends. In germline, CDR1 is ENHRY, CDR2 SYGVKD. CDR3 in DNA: TGTGCCATCAGTGATTCGGGACAAGCTTACAATGAGCAGTTCTTC. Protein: CAISDSGQAYNEQFF.

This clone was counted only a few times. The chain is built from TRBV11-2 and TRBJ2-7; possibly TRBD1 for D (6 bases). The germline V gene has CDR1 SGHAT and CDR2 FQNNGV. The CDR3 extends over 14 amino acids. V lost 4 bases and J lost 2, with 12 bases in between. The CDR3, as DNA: TGTGCCAGCAGCTCGGGGACACCTACCTACGAGCAGTACTTC. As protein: CASSSGTPTYEQYF.

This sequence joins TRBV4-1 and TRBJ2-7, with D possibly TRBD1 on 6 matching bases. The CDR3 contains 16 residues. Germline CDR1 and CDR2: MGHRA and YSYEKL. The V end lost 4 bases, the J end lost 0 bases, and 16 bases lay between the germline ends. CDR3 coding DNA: TGCGCCAGCAGCCCGATACAGGGAAGTGTCTCCTACGAGCAGTACTTC. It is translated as CASSPIQGSVSYEQYF.

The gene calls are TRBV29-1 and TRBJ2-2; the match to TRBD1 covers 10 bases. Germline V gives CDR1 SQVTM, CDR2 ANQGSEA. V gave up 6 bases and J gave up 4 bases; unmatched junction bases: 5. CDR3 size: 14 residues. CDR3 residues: CSVSGQGGTGELFF. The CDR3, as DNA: TGCAGCGTGAGCGGACAGGGGGGCACCGGGGAGCTGTTTTTT.

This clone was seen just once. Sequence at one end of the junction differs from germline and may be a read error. The CDR3 DNA reads TGCGGGTGCCCGCGGAGCGAGCAGTACTTC. Amino acid sequence: CGCPRSEQYF. V gene TRBV6-5 combines with J gene TRBJ2-7; D is unresolved. Germline V gives CDR1 MNHEY, CDR2 SVGAGI. The CDR3 extends over 10 amino acids.

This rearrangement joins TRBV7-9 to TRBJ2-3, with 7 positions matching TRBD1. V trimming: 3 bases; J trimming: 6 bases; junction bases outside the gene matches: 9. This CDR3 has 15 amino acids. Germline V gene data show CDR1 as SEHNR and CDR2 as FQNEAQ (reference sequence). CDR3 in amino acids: CASSFLQGDDDTQYF. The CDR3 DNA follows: TGTGCCAGCAGCTTCCTCCAGGGGGATGATGATACGCAGTATTTT.